This TCR beta chain was sequenced during a study of CD8 T cells in Susac syndrome. After extraction with the RNeasy kit, about 0.45 to 1 ug of the RNA was reverse transcribed using random hexamers. TCRdb fed the immunoSEQ multiplex PCR reads into MiXCR, producing one record per CDR3 protein. The data hold some 210,000 distinct CDR3 sequences, with about 95% observed a single time. TEMRA cells were FACS-enriched and CD8+ and CD4+ T cells negatively isolated. CDR3 length equals 14 residues. CDR1 LNHNV and CDR2 YYDKDF come from the germline V gene (reference sequence). The V gene lost 3 bases and the J gene lost 3 bases, with 10 bases spanning the gap.

The rearrangement uses TRBV15 and TRBJ2-3, with D unresolved. The sample consisted of CD4+ T cells from PBMCs. This sequence originates from a human donor with Susac syndrome. CDR3 in DNA: TGTGCCACCAGCAGGCCCATTGCTACAGATACGCAGTATTTT. The encoded protein is CATSRPIATDTQYF.